This TCR beta chain derives from a study of post-analysis software for immune sequencing data. Each TCR beta cDNA library carried unique molecular identifiers. TCRdb processed the PCR reads anew with MiXCR; each CDR3 protein has one entry. The sample consists of about 810,000 distinct CDR3 sequences, approximately 57% of them appearing once. Source material: blood. This clonotype was sampled from a girl under 18 with multiple sclerosis.

The CDR3 bases are TGTGCCAGCAGTTTATTAGGGGGAAGCACAGATGTGCAATATTTT. This encodes CASSLLGGSTDVQYF. V usage is TRBV12-3 or TRBV12-4 and J usage is TRBJ2-3, with a tentative D call TRBD1 (6 bases). The CDR3 covers 15 residues. Deletions cut 2 bases from V and 15 bases from J, with 24 bases between.